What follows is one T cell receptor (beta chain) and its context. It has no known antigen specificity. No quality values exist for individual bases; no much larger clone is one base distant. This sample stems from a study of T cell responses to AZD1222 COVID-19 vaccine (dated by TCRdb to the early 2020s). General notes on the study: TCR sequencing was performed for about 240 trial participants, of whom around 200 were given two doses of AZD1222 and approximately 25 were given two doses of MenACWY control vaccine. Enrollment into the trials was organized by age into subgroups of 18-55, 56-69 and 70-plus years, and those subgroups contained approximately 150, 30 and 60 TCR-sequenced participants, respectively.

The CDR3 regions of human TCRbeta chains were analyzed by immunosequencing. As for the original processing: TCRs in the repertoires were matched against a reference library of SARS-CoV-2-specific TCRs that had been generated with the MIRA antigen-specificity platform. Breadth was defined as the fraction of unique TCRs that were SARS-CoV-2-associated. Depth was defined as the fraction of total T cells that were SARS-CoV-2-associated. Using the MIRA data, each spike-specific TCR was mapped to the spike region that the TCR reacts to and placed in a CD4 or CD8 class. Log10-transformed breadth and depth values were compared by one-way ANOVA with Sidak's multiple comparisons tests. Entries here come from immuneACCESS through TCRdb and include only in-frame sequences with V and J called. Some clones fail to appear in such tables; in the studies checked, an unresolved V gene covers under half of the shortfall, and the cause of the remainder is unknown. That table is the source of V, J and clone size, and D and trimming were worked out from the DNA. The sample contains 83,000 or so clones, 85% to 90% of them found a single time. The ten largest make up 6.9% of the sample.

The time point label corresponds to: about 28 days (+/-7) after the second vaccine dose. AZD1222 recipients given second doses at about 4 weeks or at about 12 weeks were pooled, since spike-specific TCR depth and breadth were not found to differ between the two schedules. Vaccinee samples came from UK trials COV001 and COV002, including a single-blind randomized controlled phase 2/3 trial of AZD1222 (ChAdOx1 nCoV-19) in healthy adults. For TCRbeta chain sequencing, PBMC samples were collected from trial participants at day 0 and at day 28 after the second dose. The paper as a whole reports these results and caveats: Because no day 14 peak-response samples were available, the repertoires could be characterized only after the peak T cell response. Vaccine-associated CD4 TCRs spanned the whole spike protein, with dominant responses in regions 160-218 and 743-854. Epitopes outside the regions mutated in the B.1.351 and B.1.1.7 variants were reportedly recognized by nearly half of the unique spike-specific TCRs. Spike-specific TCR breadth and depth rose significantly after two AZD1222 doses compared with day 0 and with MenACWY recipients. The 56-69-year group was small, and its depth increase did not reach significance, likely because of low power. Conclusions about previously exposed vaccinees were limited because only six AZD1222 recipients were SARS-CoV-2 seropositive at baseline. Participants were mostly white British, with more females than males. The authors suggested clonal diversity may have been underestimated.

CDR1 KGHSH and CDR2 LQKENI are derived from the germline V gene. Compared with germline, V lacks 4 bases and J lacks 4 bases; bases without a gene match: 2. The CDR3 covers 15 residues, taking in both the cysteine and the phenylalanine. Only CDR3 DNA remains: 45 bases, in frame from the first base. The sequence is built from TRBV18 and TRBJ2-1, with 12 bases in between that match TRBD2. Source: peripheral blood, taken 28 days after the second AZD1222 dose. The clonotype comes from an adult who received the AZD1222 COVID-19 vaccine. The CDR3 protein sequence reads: CASSRTSGRYNEQFF. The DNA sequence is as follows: TGTGCCAGCTCACGAACTAGCGGGAGGTACAATGAGCAGTTCTTC.